One and the same sample provided the 20 T cell receptor beta chains below, sequenced in a study of T-cell reconstitution after alpha-beta-depleted transplantation in children. It was with unique molecular identifiers that the TCRbeta library was prepared. Each CDR3 protein is one row after TCRdb ran MiXCR on the PCR reads. The sample consists of hundreds of thousands of distinct CDR3 sequences, roughly a tenth of them appearing once. This material consisted of PBMCs, taken before TCRalphabeta/CD19-depleted stem cell transplant. These receptors originate from a child aged 2 to 10 with inherited bone marrow failure, due to receive a stem cell transplant.

In this sample, this clonotype turned up many times. J is TRBJ1-2 and V is TRBV20-1; D gene uncertain. The CDR3 contains 15 residues. Per the germline V gene, CDR1 is DFQATT and CDR2 is SNEGSKA (reference sequence). V lost 0 bases to trimming and J lost 4 bases, with 15 bases between them. The DNA for the CDR3 is TGCAGTGCTAGAGATCCCGGGGAAATTCGCTATGGCTACACCTTC. This translates into CSARDPGEIRYGYTF.

This clonotype was observed at least ten times. V gene TRBV12-3 or TRBV12-4 combines with J gene TRBJ2-5; 11 bases agree with TRBD2. V trimming: 3 bases; J trimming: 5 bases; junction bases outside the gene matches: 5. The CDR3 consists of 15 residues. In nucleotides, the CDR3 is TGTGCCAGCAGTTTTAGCGGGAGGGCCGGTGAGACCCAGTACTTC. This gives the protein CASSFSGRAGETQYF.

Notes on this clonotype: A much bigger clone sits one base away, suggesting this may be a read error. The J gene is TRBJ2-6, the V gene TRBV11-2; D call uncertain. CDR1 SGHAT and CDR2 FQNNGV come from the germline V gene. The ends were cut back, 5 bases at V and 1 base at J, with 15 bases in the middle. The CDR3 is 17 residues long. CDR3 in amino acids: CASSIVSIQSGANVLTF. CDR3 DNA sequence: TGTGCCAGCAGCATAGTATCCATACAATCTGGGGCCAACGTCCTGACTTTC.

This clonotype was counted ten times or more. V is TRBV4-3 and J is TRBJ1-2; D is unclear. V lost 1 base, J lost 5 bases, and 8 bases lay in between. From germline, CDR1 is LGHNA and CDR2 YSLEER. The CDR3 extends over 13 amino acids. The CDR3 DNA reads TGCGCCAGCAGCCAAGGGTCGGGGTATGGCTACACCTTC. It encodes CASSQGSGYGYTF.

This clonotype was seen at least ten times. The gene calls are TRBV4-1 and TRBJ2-7; the D gene could be TRBD1 or TRBD2 (5 bases each). Trimming took 4 bases from V and 6 from J, leaving 10 bases between them. This CDR3 is 12 amino acids long. Looked up from germline, CDR1 is MGHRA and CDR2 is YSYEKL. The CDR3 sequence is CASSPPRGEQYF. CDR3 DNA sequence: TGCGCCAGCAGCCCCCCGAGGGGCGAGCAGTACTTC.

This clonotype occurred many times. The V call is TRBV23-1, the J call TRBJ2-7; 8 bases align to TRBD2. TRBV23-1 is sorted into the ORF group, with uncertain function. The CDR3 is 13 amino acids. Trimming at V came to 10 bases and at J to 6 bases, leaving 11 bases not matched to a gene. The CDR3 region is CANSGGADSEQYF. CDR3 nucleotides: TGCGCCAACTCCGGGGGGGCGGATAGCGAGCAGTACTTC.

A few counts support this clonotype. The chain uses TRBV18 and TRBJ2-1; 9 nucleotides agree with TRBD2. The CDR3 is 16 amino acids. Germline CDR1 and CDR2: KGHSH and LQKENI. The ends lost 1 base at V and 8 bases at J; junction bases unmatched: 9. DNA of the CDR3: TGTGCCAGCTCACCACTGATAGCGGGAGTTACGGATGAGCAGTTCTTC. This codes for CASSPLIAGVTDEQFF.

With regard to this clonotype: This sequence may be a read error, since a much larger clone differs from it by one base. The chain has TRBV27 and TRBJ2-7, with 7 bases identical to TRBD2. Trimming at V came to 3 bases and at J to 5 bases, leaving 7 bases not matched to a gene. Germline CDR1 is MNHEY and CDR2 is SMNVEV (reference sequence). This CDR3 spans 14 amino acids. DNA of the CDR3: TGTGCCAGCAGTTTTGGAGACGGGACTAACGAGCAGTACTTC. This encodes CASSFGDGTNEQYF.

This clonotype was seen ten or more times. No DNA is shown, since the ends of the CDR3 on it are uncertain; the CDR3 is the one TCRdb lists. This CDR3 is CASSRAGPLIEQYF. J is TRBJ2-7 and V is TRBV12-3 or TRBV12-4; the D call of TRBD1 is as the table states it, not checked on the DNA. A total of 14 residues make up the CDR3, ends included.

This clonotype was seen repeatedly, ten times or more. V usage is TRBV4-2 and J usage is TRBJ2-7; 8 bases are a match to TRBD2. CDR1 LGHNA and CDR2 YNFKEQ come from the germline V gene. The length of the CDR3 is 15 residues. The J segment lost 7 bases and the V segment lost 3 bases, leaving 11 bases of the junction unmatched. DNA of the CDR3: TGTGCCAGCAGCCATGATAGTGAAGCGGGAGATGAGCAGTACTTC. It specifies CASSHDSEAGDEQYF.

At least ten counts were recorded for this clonotype. The chain uses TRBV5-1 and TRBJ2-7; the match to TRBD2 covers 8 bases. Germline CDR1 reads SGHRS; CDR2 reads YFSETQ. Trimming cost V 0 bases and J 2 bases; bases outside gene matches: 7. The CDR3 has 16 residues. CDR3 DNA sequence: TGCGCCAGCAGCTTGGCGCCTAGCGGGCAAACCTACGAGCAGTACTTC. It codes for CASSLAPSGQTYEQYF. Complete variable domain (other parts from reference TRBV5-1 and TRBJ2-7): KAGVTQTPRYLIKTRGQQVTLSCSPISGHRSVSWYQQTPGQGLQFLFEYFSETQRNKGNFPGRFSGRQFSNSRSEMNVSTLELGDSALYLCASSLAPSGQTYEQYFGPGTRLTVT.

In this sample, this clonotype turned up many times. This rearrangement joins TRBV29-1 to TRBJ2-1, with 8 bases that match TRBD2. J gave up 9 bases and V 3 bases, and 7 bases lay outside the gene matches. Germline CDR1 SQVTM, CDR2 ANQGSEA. This CDR3 comprises 13 residues. The CDR3 reads CSVDSGRRGEQFF. The CDR3 bases are TGCAGCGTTGACAGCGGGAGAAGAGGTGAGCAGTTCTTC.

This clonotype was observed a handful of times. The chain has TRBV20-1 and TRBJ2-2, with a possible D match to TRBD2 (5 bases). Germline loops: CDR1 DFQATT, CDR2 SNEGSKA (reference sequence). The V gene lost 3 bases and the J gene lost 4 bases, with 18 bases spanning the gap. There are 16 residues in the CDR3. CDR3 residues: CSARSGVADGTGELFF. The CDR3, as DNA: TGCAGTGCTAGGTCCGGGGTCGCGGATGGCACCGGGGAGCTGTTTTTT.

This clonotype was seen more than once but under ten times. The V call is TRBV12-3 or TRBV12-4, the J call TRBJ2-2; D is perhaps TRBD1 (5 bases). The CDR3 length is 14 residues. The V gene lost 7 bases and the J gene lost 0 bases, with 9 bases spanning the gap. The CDR3 loop is CASNRGPNTGELFF. CDR3 nucleotides: TGTGCCAGCAATAGGGGCCCGAACACCGGGGAGCTGTTTTTT.

This clonotype was recorded many times. This chain connects TRBV9 to TRBJ1-2, with 7 positions matching TRBD1. Germline trimming cut 4 bases from V and 4 bases from J; bases unmatched to any gene: 13. CDR3 length equals 16 residues. CDR1 and CDR2 (germline): SGDLS, YYNGEE. DNA of the CDR3: TGTGCCAGCAGCCAGATAACACAGGGGCACTCCTATGGCTACACCTTC. Its protein product is CASSQITQGHSYGYTF.

This clonotype occurred many times. This sequence joins TRBV12-3 or TRBV12-4 and TRBJ2-1, with D perhaps TRBD1 (5 bases). CDR3 length: 17 amino acids. V was clipped by 2 bases and J by 0 bases, with 14 bases between them. The CDR3 loop reads CASSLSQGPLSYNEQFF. DNA for the CDR3: TGTGCCAGCAGTTTATCGCAGGGCCCCCTCTCCTACAATGAGCAGTTCTTC.

This clonotype has a count of ten or more. This rearrangement joins TRBV29-1 to TRBJ2-5, with D maybe TRBD1 (6 bases). Trimming cost V 3 bases and J 2 bases, with 16 bases left between them. Germline lookup yields CDR1 SQVTM and CDR2 ANQGSEA. The CDR3 has 15 residues. The CDR3 is CSVDLQGRGQETQYF. The CDR3 nucleotides are TGCAGCGTTGACTTGCAGGGTAGGGGGCAAGAGACCCAGTACTTC.

The chain recombines TRBV27 with TRBJ2-2, with 7 bases that match TRBD1. The V and J ends lost 5 bases and 4 bases, in that order; junction bases with no gene match: 10. The CDR3 loop spans 16 amino acids. Germline assignment: CDR1 MNHEY and CDR2 SMNVEV (reference sequence). The CDR3 sequence is CASSTVTGALTGELFF. The CDR3 nucleotides are TGTGCCAGCAGTACCGTAACAGGGGCCCTCACCGGGGAGCTGTTTTTT.

Ten or more counts support this clonotype. The gene calls are TRBV10-1 and TRBJ2-3; D call uncertain. The germline V and J ends were trimmed by 2 bases and 1 base, with 13 bases remaining between them. CDR1 and CDR2 from the germline V gene are WNHNN and SYGVQD (reference sequence). The CDR3 has 16 amino acids. CDR3 residues: CASSEVRLPGTDTQYF. CDR3 sequence (DNA): TGCGCCAGCAGTGAGGTTAGGCTCCCAGGCACAGATACGCAGTATTTT.

This clonotype was seen repeatedly, ten times or more. J is TRBJ2-2 and V is TRBV28, with D possibly matching TRBD2 (5 bases). CDR1 and CDR2 (germline): MDHEN, SYDVKM. Trimming removed 0 bases at V and 6 bases at J, with 8 bases between. CDR3 size: 14 residues. CDR3 sequence (DNA): TGTGCCAGCAGTTTATGGCTAGCAGCCGGGGAGCTGTTTTTT. As protein: CASSLWLAAGELFF.